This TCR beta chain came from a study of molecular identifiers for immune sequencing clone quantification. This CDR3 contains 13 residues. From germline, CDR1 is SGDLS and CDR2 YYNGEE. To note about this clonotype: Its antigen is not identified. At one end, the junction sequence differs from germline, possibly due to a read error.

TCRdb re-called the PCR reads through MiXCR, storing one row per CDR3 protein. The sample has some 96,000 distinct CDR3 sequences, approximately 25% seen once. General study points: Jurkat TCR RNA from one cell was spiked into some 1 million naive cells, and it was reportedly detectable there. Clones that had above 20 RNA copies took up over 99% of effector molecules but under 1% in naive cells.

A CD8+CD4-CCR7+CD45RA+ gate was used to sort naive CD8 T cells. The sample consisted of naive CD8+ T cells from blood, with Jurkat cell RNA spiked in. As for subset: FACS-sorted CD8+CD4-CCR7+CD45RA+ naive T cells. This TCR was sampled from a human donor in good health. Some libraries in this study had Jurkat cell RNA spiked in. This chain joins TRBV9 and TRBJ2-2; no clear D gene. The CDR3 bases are TGTGTCAGCAGCCCTGCGAACACCGGGGAGCTGTTTTTT. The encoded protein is CVSSPANTGELFF.